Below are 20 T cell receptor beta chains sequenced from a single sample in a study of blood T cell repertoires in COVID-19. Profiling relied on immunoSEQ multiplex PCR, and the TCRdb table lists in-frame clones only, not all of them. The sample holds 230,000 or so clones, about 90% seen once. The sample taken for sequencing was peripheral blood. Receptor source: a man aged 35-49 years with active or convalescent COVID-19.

The DNA of the CDR3 is TGCGCCAGCAGCTTTTCCGACAGGGGAAACACCGGGGAGCTGTTTTTT. Translation: CASSFSDRGNTGELFF. The rearrangement links TRBV5-1 to TRBJ2-2, with 8 positions matching TRBD1. The germline gives CDR1 SGHRS, CDR2 YFSETQ. The CDR3 totals 16 residues. The ends lost 2 bases at V and 2 bases at J; junction bases unmatched: 5.

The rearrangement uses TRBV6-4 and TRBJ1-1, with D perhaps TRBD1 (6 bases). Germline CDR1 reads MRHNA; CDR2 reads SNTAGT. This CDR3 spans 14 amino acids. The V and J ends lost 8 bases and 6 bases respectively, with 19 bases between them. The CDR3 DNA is TGTGCCAGCTCACGCCAACAGGGCAACGCTGAAGCTTTCTTT. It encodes CASSRQQGNAEAFF.

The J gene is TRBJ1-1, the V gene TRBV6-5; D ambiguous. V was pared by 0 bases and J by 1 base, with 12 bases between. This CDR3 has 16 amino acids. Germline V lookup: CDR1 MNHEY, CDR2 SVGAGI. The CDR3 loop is CASSYSRKRKNTEAFF. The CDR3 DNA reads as TGTGCCAGCAGTTACTCGAGGAAGCGGAAGAACACTGAAGCTTTCTTT.

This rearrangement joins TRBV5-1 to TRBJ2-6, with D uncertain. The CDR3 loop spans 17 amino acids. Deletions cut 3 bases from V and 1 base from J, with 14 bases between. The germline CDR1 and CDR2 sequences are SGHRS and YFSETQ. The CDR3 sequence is CASSYGPPESGANVLTF. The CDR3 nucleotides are TGCGCCAGCAGCTATGGGCCCCCGGAATCTGGGGCCAACGTCCTGACTTTC.

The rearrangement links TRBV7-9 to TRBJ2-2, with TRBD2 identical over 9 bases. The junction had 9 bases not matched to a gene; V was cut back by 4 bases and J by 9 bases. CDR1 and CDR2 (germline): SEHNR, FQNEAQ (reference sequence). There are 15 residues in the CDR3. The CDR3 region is CASSSSGGSARELFF. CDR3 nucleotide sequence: TGTGCCAGCAGCTCAAGCGGGGGGTCAGCGAGGGAGCTGTTTTTT.

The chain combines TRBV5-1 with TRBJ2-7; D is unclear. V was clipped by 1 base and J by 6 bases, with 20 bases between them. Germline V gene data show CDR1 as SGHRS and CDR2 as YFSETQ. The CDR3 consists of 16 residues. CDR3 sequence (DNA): TGCGCCAGCAGCTTGATGACCATTCTCGGCTCGGGCGAGCAGTACTTC. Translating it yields CASSLMTILGSGEQYF.

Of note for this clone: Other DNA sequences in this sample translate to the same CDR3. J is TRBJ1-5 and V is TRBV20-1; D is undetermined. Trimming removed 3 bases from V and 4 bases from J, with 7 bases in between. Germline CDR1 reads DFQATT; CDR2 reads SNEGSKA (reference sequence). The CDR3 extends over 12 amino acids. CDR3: CSASSGNQPQHF. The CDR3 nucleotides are TGCAGTGCTAGTTCGGGGAATCAGCCCCAGCATTTT.

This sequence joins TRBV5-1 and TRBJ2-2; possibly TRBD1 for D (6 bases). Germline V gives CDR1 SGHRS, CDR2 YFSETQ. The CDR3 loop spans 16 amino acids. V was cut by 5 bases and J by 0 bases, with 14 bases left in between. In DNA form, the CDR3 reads TGCGCCAGCAGAAACCAGGGGCCCTCGAACACCGGGGAGCTGTTTTTT. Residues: CASRNQGPSNTGELFF.

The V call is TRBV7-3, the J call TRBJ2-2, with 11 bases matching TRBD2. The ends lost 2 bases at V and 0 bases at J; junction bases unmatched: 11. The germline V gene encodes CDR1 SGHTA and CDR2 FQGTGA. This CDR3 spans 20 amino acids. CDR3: CASSLLAGGVDPANTGELFF. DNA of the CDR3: TGTGCCAGCAGCTTACTAGCGGGGGGCGTTGACCCGGCGAACACCGGGGAGCTGTTTTTT. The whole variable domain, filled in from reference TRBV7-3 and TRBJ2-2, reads GAGVSQTPSNKVTEKGKYVELRCDPISGHTALYWYRQSLGQGPEFLIYFQGTGAADDSGLPNDRFFAVRPEGSVSTLKIQRTERGDSAVYLCASSLLAGGVDPANTGELFFGEGSRLTVL.

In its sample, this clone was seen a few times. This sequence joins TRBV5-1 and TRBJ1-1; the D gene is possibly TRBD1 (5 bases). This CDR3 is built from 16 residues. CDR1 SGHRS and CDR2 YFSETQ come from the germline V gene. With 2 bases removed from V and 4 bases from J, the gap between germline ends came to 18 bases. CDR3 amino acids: CASSFGDSGFGTEAFF. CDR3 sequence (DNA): TGCGCCAGCAGCTTTGGGGACTCTGGGTTTGGCACTGAAGCTTTCTTT.

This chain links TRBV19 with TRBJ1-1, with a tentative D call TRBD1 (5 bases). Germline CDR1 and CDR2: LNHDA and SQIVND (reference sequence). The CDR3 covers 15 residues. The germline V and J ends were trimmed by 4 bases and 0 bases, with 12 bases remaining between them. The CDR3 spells CASSTQDNMNTEAFF. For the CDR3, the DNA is TGTGCCAGTAGTACCCAGGACAACATGAACACTGAAGCTTTCTTT.

CDR3 loop: CASSLFSTAYNEQFF. CDR3 bases: TGTGCCAGCAGTTTATTCTCAACGGCCTACAATGAGCAGTTCTTC. The chain links TRBV27 to TRBJ2-1; D not resolved. Germline loops: CDR1 MNHEY, CDR2 SMNVEV (reference sequence). Trimming cost V 1 base and J 2 bases, with 9 bases left between them. This CDR3 region has 15 residues.

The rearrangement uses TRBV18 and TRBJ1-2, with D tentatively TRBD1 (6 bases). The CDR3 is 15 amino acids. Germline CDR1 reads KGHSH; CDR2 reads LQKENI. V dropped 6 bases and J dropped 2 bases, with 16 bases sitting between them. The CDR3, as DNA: TGTGCCAGCTCCCCTCAGGACAGCTCCAACTATGGCTACACCTTC. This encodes CASSPQDSSNYGYTF. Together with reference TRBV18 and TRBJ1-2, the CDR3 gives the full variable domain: NAGVMQNPRHLVRRRGQEARLRCSPMKGHSHVYWYRQLPEEGLKFMVYLQKENIIDESGMPKERFSAEFPKEGPSILRIQQVVRGDSAAYFCASSPQDSSNYGYTFGSGTRLTVV.

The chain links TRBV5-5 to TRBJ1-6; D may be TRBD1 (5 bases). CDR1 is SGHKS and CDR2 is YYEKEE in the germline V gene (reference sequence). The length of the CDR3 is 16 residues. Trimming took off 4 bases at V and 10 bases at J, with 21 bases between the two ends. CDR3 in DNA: TGTGCCAGCAGCCTTAGCTTATCAGGGTTTAGCTCACCCCTCCACTTT. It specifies CASSLSLSGFSSPLHF. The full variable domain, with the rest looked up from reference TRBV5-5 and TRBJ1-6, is DAGVTQSPTHLIKTRGQQVTLRCSPISGHKSVSWYQQVLGQGPQFIFQYYEKEERGRGNFPDRFSARQFPNYSSELNVNALLLGDSALYLCASSLSLSGFSSPLHFGNGTRLTVT.

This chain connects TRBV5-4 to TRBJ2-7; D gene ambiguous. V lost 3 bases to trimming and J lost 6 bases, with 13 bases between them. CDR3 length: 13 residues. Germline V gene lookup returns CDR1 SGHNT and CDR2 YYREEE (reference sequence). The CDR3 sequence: CASSSYLGREQYF. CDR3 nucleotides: TGTGCCAGCAGCTCATACCTGGGCCGCGAGCAGTACTTC.

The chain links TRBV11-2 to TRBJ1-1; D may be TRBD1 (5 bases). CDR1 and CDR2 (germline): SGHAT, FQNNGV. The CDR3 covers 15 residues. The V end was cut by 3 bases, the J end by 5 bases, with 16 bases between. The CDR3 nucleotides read TGTGCCAGCAGCTTCTCCTTTACCCCAGGGACTGAAGCTTTCTTT. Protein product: CASSFSFTPGTEAFF.

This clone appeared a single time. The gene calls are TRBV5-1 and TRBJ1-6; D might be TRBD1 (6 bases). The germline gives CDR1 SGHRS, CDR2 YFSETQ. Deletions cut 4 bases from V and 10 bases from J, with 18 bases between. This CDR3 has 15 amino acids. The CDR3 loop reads CASSLIQTGTSPLHF. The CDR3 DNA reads TGCGCCAGCAGCCTCATACAAACAGGGACCTCACCCCTCCACTTT.

This CDR3 is CATIDRRVPDTQYF. The CDR3 DNA is TGTGCCACGATTGACAGGCGGGTCCCAGATACGCAGTATTTT. This rearrangement joins TRBV24-1 to TRBJ2-3, with a weak D call TRBD1 (6 bases). Germline V gene sequence: CDR1 KGHDR, CDR2 SFDVKD. This CDR3 is built from 14 residues. V lost 10 bases, J lost 4 bases, and 17 bases lay in between.

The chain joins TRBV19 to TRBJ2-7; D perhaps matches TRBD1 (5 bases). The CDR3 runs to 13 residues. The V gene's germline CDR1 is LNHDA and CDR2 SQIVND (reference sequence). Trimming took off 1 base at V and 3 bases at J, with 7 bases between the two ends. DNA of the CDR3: TGTGCCAGTAGTATAGGACAGTTCTACGAGCAGTACTTC. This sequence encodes CASSIGQFYEQYF.

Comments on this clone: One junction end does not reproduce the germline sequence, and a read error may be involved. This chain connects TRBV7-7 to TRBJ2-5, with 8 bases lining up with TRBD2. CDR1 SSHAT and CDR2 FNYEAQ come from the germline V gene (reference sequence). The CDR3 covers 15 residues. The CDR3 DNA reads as TGTGCTAGCAGCCGACCTAGCGGGCCACAAGAGACCCAGTACTTC. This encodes CASSRPSGPQETQYF. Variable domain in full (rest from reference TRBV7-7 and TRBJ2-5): GAGVSQSPRYKVTKRGQDVTLRCDPISSHATLYWYQQALGQGPEFLTYFNYEAQPDKSGLPSDRFSAERPEGSISTLTIQRTEQRDSAMYRCASSRPSGPQETQYFGPGTRLLVL.